The rows below give T cell receptor beta chains drawn from one sample of a study of early T cells in non-severe SARS-CoV-2 infection. TCRdb reanalysed the 5' RACE reads using MiXCR and keeps one entry per CDR3 protein. Of tens of thousands of distinct CDR3 sequences listed, around 12% are singletons. Source material: whole blood. The receptor source for this set is an adult who was a healthcare worker with PCR-confirmed SARS-CoV-2 infection or an uninfected control (not recorded which). The CDR3 runs from the conserved cysteine through the conserved F or W. The D gene is left open where the match is weak. Some rows mark clone size as missing; the rest say once, few, many or name a class of expanded clone.

D | J | V | size | DNA | CDR3
- | TRBJ2-3 | TRBV7-9 | few | TGTGCCAGCAGCCCCCCCCCCGGCACAGATACGCAGTATTTT | CASSPPPGTDTQYF
- | TRBJ1-5 | TRBV6-1 | many | TGTGCCAGCAGCCTCTCCGGGACCTGGGGGGATCAGCCCCAGCATTTT | CASSLSGTWGDQPQHF
- | TRBJ2-5 | TRBV6-4 | - | TGTGCCAGCAGGGGATGGGACCAAGAGACCCAGTACTTC | CASRGWDQETQYF
TRBD2 | TRBJ2-3 | TRBV20-1 | many | TGCGGGACTAGTCTCTCCGCAGATACGCAGTATTTT | CGTSLSADTQYF
- | TRBJ2-2 | TRBV2 | - | TGTGCCAGCATCGAGGACGCCTACACCGGGGAGCTGTTTTTT | CASIEDAYTGELFF
TRBD2 | TRBJ2-7 | TRBV11-2 | - | TGTGCCAGCAGCTCGCGGGAGTTAATTAGCGAGCAGTACTTC | CASSSRELISEQYF
TRBD2 | TRBJ2-1 | TRBV3-1 | - | TGTGCCAGCAGCCAAGAATTAGCGGGAGGTGATGAGCAGTTCTTC | CASSQELAGGDEQFF
- | TRBJ2-2 | TRBV20-1 | - | TGCAGTGCTAGTTTTCCGGGGCCCGGGGAGCTGTTTTTT | CSASFPGPGELFF
- | TRBJ2-1 | TRBV5-6 | - | TGTGCCAGCAGCCAAGAGGGACTTGCCTCCTACAATGAGCAGTTCTTC | CASSQEGLASYNEQFF
- | TRBJ2-5 | TRBV11-2 | few | TGTGCCAGCAGCTTACTACAGGGACCCCAAGAGACCCAGTACTTC | CASSLLQGPQETQYF
TRBD1 | TRBJ2-7 | TRBV18 | few | TGTGCCAGCTCACCAGCAGGGGGCAACGAGCAGTACTTC | CASSPAGGNEQYF
- | TRBJ2-7 | TRBV29-1 | many | TGCAGCGTTGGGGAGACTGGTCGTTCCCCCTACGAGCAGTACTTC | CSVGETGRSPYEQYF
TRBD2 | TRBJ2-1 | TRBV7-7 | many | TGTGCTAGCAGCCCCACTAGCGGGGGGCCCTATGAGCAGTTCTTC | CASSPTSGGPYEQFF
- | TRBJ2-1 | TRBV30 | many | TGTGCCTGGGCTGTTAGTCCGAAGCAGTTCTTC | CAWAVSPKQFF
TRBD2 | TRBJ2-5 | TRBV3-1 | few | TGTGCCAGCAGCCAAGGACTAGCCGGTTTGGATTCGCAAGAGACCCAGTACTTC | CASSQGLAGLDSQETQYF
- | TRBJ2-5 | TRBV21-1 | - | TGTGCCAGCAGCAAGCGGGGACAGTCTGACGGAGAGACCCAGTACTTC | CASSKRGQSDGETQYF
- | TRBJ2-3 | TRBV11-2 | - | TGTGCCAGCAGCTTTCAGCGGTCCACAGATACGCAGTATTTT | CASSFQRSTDTQYF
- | TRBJ2-7 | TRBV10-3 | - | TGTGCCATCAGTGAAAGGGACTACGAGCAGTACTTC | CAISERDYEQYF
- | TRBJ2-3 | TRBV7-9 | many | TGTGCCAGCAGTCAGGGACTGTCAAGCACAGATACGCAGTATTTT | CASSQGLSSTDTQYF
- | TRBJ2-1 | TRBV19 | many | TGTGCCAGTGATGACGGGGGCTACAATGAGCAGTTCTTC | CASDDGGYNEQFF
- | TRBJ2-1 | TRBV7-2 | many | TGTGCCAGCAGCTTAGTTTGGTGGCCAAAGGAGGATGAGCAGTTCTTC | CASSLVWWPKEDEQFF
- | TRBJ1-5 | TRBV21-1 | few | TGTGCCAGCAGCAAGGGTACCCAGCGGGTCTATAGCAATCAGCCCCAGCATTTT | CASSKGTQRVYSNQPQHF
- | TRBJ2-5 | TRBV29-1 | - | TGCAGCGTGGGCAGCGGAGAGACCCAGTACTTC | CSVGSGETQYF
- | TRBJ2-1 | TRBV11-2 | - | TGTGCCAGCAGCCCGCGGGACCGGGGCCCAGGCAATGAGCAGTTCTTC | CASSPRDRGPGNEQFF
- | TRBJ1-4 | TRBV5-5 | - | TGTGCCAGCAGCCTCGTCGGGAAGGGTCTGAACGAAAAACTGTTTTTT | CASSLVGKGLNEKLFF
- | TRBJ1-3 | TRBV6-5 | few | TGTGCCAGCAGTTACGGGCGGGGGAGCACTGGAAACACCATATATTTT | CASSYGRGSTGNTIYF
- | TRBJ1-3 | TRBV7-2 | few | TGTGCCAGCAGCCTGCAGTGGTCTGGAAACACCATATATTTT | CASSLQWSGNTIYF
TRBD2 | TRBJ2-7 | TRBV12-3/TRBV12-4 | - | TGTGCCGGCGGACAGAGCGGGAGGTCTGATCGGTTC | CAGGQSGRSDRF
- | TRBJ1-3 | TRBV7-9 | many | TGTGCCAGCAGCTTTCGTCAGGGCTCTGGAAACACCATATATTTT | CASSFRQGSGNTIYF
- | TRBJ2-2 | TRBV7-7 | many | TGTGCTAGCAGCTTAGAACGGGCGGGGGCTAACACCGGGGAGCTGTTTTTT | CASSLERAGANTGELFF
- | TRBJ2-1 | TRBV7-9 | - | TGTGCCAGCAGCTACCCCTCCAGTGGGACCACCAACTACAATGAGCAGTTCTTC | CASSYPSSGTTNYNEQFF